This T cell receptor (beta chain) was found in a study of blood T cell repertoires in COVID-19. Study background: The samples span acute and convalescent COVID-19 from the United States, Italy and Spain. The analysed material was cDNA or gDNA that came from T cells, B-cell-depleted T cells, or PBMCs.

The CDR3 has 15 amino acids. Germline V gene lookup returns CDR1 SGHVS and CDR2 FQNEAQ. The junction had 12 bases not matched to a gene; V was cut back by 5 bases and J by 7 bases. Original analysis: Amplification with reference gene primers provided the estimates of nucleated cell counts. Repertoires were generated with immunoSEQ multiplex PCR, while TCRdb's copy carries only in-frame clones and drops some. That table supplies the V and J calls and clone size; D and trimming were determined from the DNA. Of more than 95,000 clones in the sample, 90% to 95% are singletons; the top ten hold 5% to 6.5%.

The source of this sequence is a human donor in a cohort sampled during active COVID-19. The chain uses TRBV7-8 and TRBJ2-5; 8 nucleotides agree with TRBD2. Sequenced: peripheral blood. The CDR3 sequence is CASSPAGLAGGTQYF. Here the CDR3 DNA reads TGTGCCAGCAGCCCAGCCGGCCTAGCGGGTGGGACCCAGTACTTC.